The 29 T cell receptor beta chains listed next were all sequenced from one sample in a study of T cell changes during pregnancy in multiple sclerosis. Sequenced by immunoSEQ multiplex PCR; TCRdb stores in-frame clones only, minus some. The sample has tens of thousands of clones; under 95% are singletons. Sequenced material: peripheral blood, taken in the third trimester of pregnancy. These receptors were collected from a female donor in good health, enrolled as a control in a pregnancy study.

This chain joins TRBV11-2 and TRBJ2-7; D is ambiguous. Between the trimmed V and J ends, which lost 5 bases and 2 bases, there was a span of 7 bases. This CDR3 is 12 amino acids long. CDR1 and CDR2 from the germline V gene are SGHAT and FQNNGV. The DNA for the CDR3 is TGTGCCAGCAGCCCAACTACCTACGAGCAGTACTTC. This gives the protein CASSPTTYEQYF.

The rearrangement uses TRBV28 and TRBJ2-5, with a tentative D call TRBD2 (6 bases). CDR3 length: 13 amino acids. V lost 2 bases to trimming and J lost 5 bases, with 9 bases between them. The germline V gene encodes CDR1 MDHEN and CDR2 SYDVKM. The CDR3 DNA reads as TGTGCCAGCAGTTTAGGGGGGAGGGAGACCCAGTACTTC. Amino acids: CASSLGGRETQYF.

This clone was picked up one time. The chain joins TRBV7-8 to TRBJ2-3; D not certain. V lost 5 bases and J lost 0, with 6 bases in between. Germline CDR1 is SGHVS and CDR2 is FQNEAQ. The CDR3 runs 13 residues. The CDR3 bases are TGTGCCAGCAGCCCGACTAGCACAGATACGCAGTATTTT. Protein product: CASSPTSTDTQYF. The complete variable domain, with remaining parts taken from reference TRBV7-8 and TRBJ2-3, reads GAGVSQSPRYKVAKRGQDVALRCDPISGHVSLFWYQQALGQGPEFLTYFQNEAQLDKSGLPSDRFFAERPEGSVSTLKIQRTQQEDSAVYLCASSPTSTDTQYFGPGTRLTVL.

This chain joins TRBV13 and TRBJ1-2; perhaps TRBD1 as D (6 bases). The CDR3 covers 13 residues. The germline CDR1 and CDR2 sequences are PRHDT and FYEKMQ (reference sequence). The V gene lost 6 bases and the J gene lost 8 bases, with 16 bases spanning the gap. The CDR3 reads CASSLRGSGGYTF. CDR3 DNA sequence: TGTGCCAGCAGTCTCAGGGGTTCGGGCGGCTACACCTTC.

The chain carries TRBV18 and TRBJ2-5, with a weak D call TRBD2 (6 bases). Germline lookup yields CDR1 KGHSH and CDR2 LQKENI. Trimming stripped 2 bases from V and 4 bases from J, with 8 bases between. This CDR3 spans 13 amino acids. The CDR3: CASSPTSPETQYF. CDR3 in DNA: TGTGCCAGCTCACCAACTAGCCCAGAGACCCAGTACTTC.

V and J are TRBV7-2 and TRBJ2-1; 12 bases map to TRBD2. The CDR3 has 18 amino acids. The V gene's germline CDR1 is SGHTA and CDR2 FQGNSA. V was pared by 2 bases and J by 6 bases, with 11 bases of the junction left unmatched. The CDR3 region is CASSLSFPGLAGFNEQFF. In DNA, the CDR3 is TGTGCCAGCAGCTTATCCTTTCCGGGACTAGCGGGTTTCAATGAGCAGTTCTTC.

The chain couples TRBV11-2 to TRBJ1-3, with D perhaps matching TRBD1 (5 bases). V was pared by 3 bases and J by 0 bases, with 9 bases between. The CDR3 runs to 15 residues. Germline V gene sequence: CDR1 SGHAT, CDR2 FQNNGV. CDR3: CASSFAGPSGNTIYF. As DNA, the CDR3 is TGTGCCAGCAGCTTTGCAGGGCCCTCTGGAAACACCATATATTTT.

V gene TRBV19 combines with J gene TRBJ1-5; 11 positions match TRBD1. V lost 3 bases to trimming and J lost 7 bases; unmatched junction nucleotides: 8. This CDR3 has 16 amino acids. Germline V gives CDR1 LNHDA, CDR2 SQIVND (reference sequence). As DNA, the CDR3 is TGTGCCAGTAGTATGCGGACAGGGGGCGCCTACCAGCCCCAGCATTTT. Translating it yields CASSMRTGGAYQPQHF. Complete variable domain (other parts from reference TRBV19 and TRBJ1-5): DGGITQSPKYLFRKEGQNVTLSCEQNLNHDAMYWYRQDPGQGLRLIYYSQIVNDFQKGDIAEGYSVSREKKESFPLTVTSAQKNPTAFYLCASSMRTGGAYQPQHFGDGTRLSIL.

The chain recombines TRBV6-1 with TRBJ2-3; no clear D gene. The CDR3 is made up of 13 amino acids. Trimming removed 2 bases at V and 6 bases at J, with 9 bases between. From germline, CDR1 is MNHNS and CDR2 SASEGT. As DNA, the CDR3 is TGTGCCAGCAGTGAATTCAGGCTGGATACGCAGTATTTT. Its protein is CASSEFRLDTQYF.

V gene TRBV5-5 combines with J gene TRBJ1-3; TRBD1 matches 9 bases. The junction had 7 bases not matched to a gene; V was cut back by 3 bases and J by 3 bases. Looked up from germline, CDR1 is SGHKS and CDR2 is YYEKEE (reference sequence). The CDR3 has 16 amino acids. The CDR3 region has the DNA TGTGCCAGCAGCTGGACAGGGGCGCAAGGTGGAAACACCATATATTTT. Protein product: CASSWTGAQGGNTIYF. The full variable domain, with the rest looked up from reference TRBV5-5 and TRBJ1-3, is DAGVTQSPTHLIKTRGQQVTLRCSPISGHKSVSWYQQVLGQGPQFIFQYYEKEERGRGNFPDRFSARQFPNYSSELNVNALLLGDSALYLCASSWTGAQGGNTIYFGEGSWLTVV.

V gene TRBV11-2 combines with J gene TRBJ2-2, with 8 bases that match TRBD2. The CDR3 runs 15 residues. CDR1 is SGHAT and CDR2 is FQNNGV in the germline V gene. Trimming removed 6 bases from V and 2 bases from J; junction bases left unmatched: 5. Here the CDR3 reads CASRHSGANTGELFF. CDR3 bases: TGTGCCAGCAGACATAGCGGGGCTAACACCGGGGAGCTGTTTTTT.

The V call is TRBV25-1, the J call TRBJ2-3; no definite D call. The V gene's germline CDR1 is MGHDK and CDR2 SYGVNS. V was trimmed by 1 base and J by 3 bases, leaving 11 bases between them. The CDR3 is 15 residues long. DNA for the CDR3: TGTGCCAGCAGTGAATCCACAGATAATACAGATACGCAGTATTTT. The encoded protein is CASSESTDNTDTQYF. The full variable domain, its missing parts supplied by reference TRBV25-1 and TRBJ2-3, is EADIYQTPRYLVIGTGKKITLECSQTMGHDKMYWYQQDPGMELHLIHYSYGVNSTEKGDLSSESTVSRIRTEHFPLTLESARPSHTSQYLCASSESTDNTDTQYFGPGTRLTVL.

The chain employs TRBV30 and TRBJ2-7, with 8 bases matching TRBD1. The CDR3 extends over 15 amino acids. The trim removed 1 base at V and 3 bases at J, leaving 8 bases unmatched. Germline CDR1 is GTSNPN and CDR2 is SVGIG (reference sequence). The CDR3 nucleotides are TGTGCCTGGAGTGACCCCGGGACAGGTGTCTACGAGCAGTACTTC. Translated, it gives CAWSDPGTGVYEQYF.

Comments on this clone: At one boundary the junction diverges from the germline segment, which might be a read error. The chain is built from TRBV7-6 and TRBJ2-7; possible D gene TRBD2, 5 bases. The length of the CDR3 is 14 residues. Germline lookup yields CDR1 SGHVS and CDR2 FNYEAQ. The CDR3 loop is CASSSRTGSHEQYF. The CDR3 DNA follows: TGTGCCAGCAGCTCCAGGACTGGCTCCCACGAGCAGTACTTC. Filled out from reference TRBV7-6 and TRBJ2-7, the complete variable domain reads GAGVSQSPRYKVTKRGQDVALRCDPISGHVSLYWYRQALGQGPEFLTYFNYEAQQDKSGLPNDRFSAERPEGSISTLTIQRTEQRDSAMYRCASSSRTGSHEQYFGPGTRLTVT.

The rearrangement joins TRBV6-4 to TRBJ2-3; 8 bases are a match to TRBD1. After removal of 0 bases from V and 4 bases from J, the junction contained 3 bases not matched to a gene. Germline V CDR1 and CDR2: MRHNA, SNTAGT. This CDR3 has 15 amino acids. The CDR3 nucleotides read TGTGCCAGCAGTGACTCGACGGACAGGGCAGATACGCAGTATTTT. Translated: CASSDSTDRADTQYF.

The genes are TRBV4-2 and TRBJ2-1; 8 bases are a match to TRBD2. The CDR3 spans 17 residues. Germline-derived CDR1 and CDR2 are LGHNA and YNFKEQ. V lost 0 bases, J lost 0 bases, and 4 bases stayed unmatched. The CDR3 sequence is CASSQDTSGSSYNEQFF. The CDR3 DNA follows: TGTGCCAGCAGCCAAGATACTAGCGGCAGCTCCTACAATGAGCAGTTCTTC.

V is TRBV6-5 and J is TRBJ2-5; TRBD2 aligns across 11 bases. CDR3 size: 16 residues. The junction had 5 bases not matched to a gene; V was cut back by 4 bases and J by 1 base. Germline V lookup: CDR1 MNHEY, CDR2 SVGAGI. CDR3 loop: CASSSLLAGGQETQYF. In DNA form, the CDR3 reads TGTGCCAGCAGTTCTCTCCTAGCGGGGGGCCAAGAGACCCAGTACTTC.

DNA of the CDR3: TGCGCCAGCAGCCAAGGGGCTCAGAACACTGAAGCTTTCTTT. It specifies CASSQGAQNTEAFF. V and J are TRBV4-3 and TRBJ1-1; D uncertain. Trimming pared 1 base from V and 1 base from J, leaving 7 bases between. This CDR3 is 14 amino acids long. CDR1 and CDR2 from the germline V gene are LGHNA and YSLEER.

The gene calls are TRBV2 and TRBJ2-5; D uncertain. Germline lookup yields CDR1 SNHLY and CDR2 FYNNEI. Trimming pared 1 base from V and 5 bases from J, leaving 17 bases between. The CDR3 totals 16 residues. The CDR3 region has the DNA TGTGCCAGCAGTGAAGACCAGCGAGGAGCGATGGAGACCCAGTACTTC. Translated, it gives CASSEDQRGAMETQYF.

V usage is TRBV6-6 and J usage is TRBJ1-2; D possibly corresponds to TRBD1 (5 bases). CDR1 MNHNY and CDR2 SVGAGI come from the germline V gene (reference sequence). V lost 7 bases, J lost 4 bases, and 19 bases lay in between. This CDR3 has 15 residues. The CDR3 nucleotides read TGTGCCAGCAACGATACCCCTGGCAGGGCCTATGGCTACACCTTC. Translating gives CASNDTPGRAYGYTF.

J is TRBJ1-4 and V is TRBV1. TRBV1 is termed a pseudogene. CDR3 size: 15 residues. The CDR3 loop is CTSSHRTGGGEKLFF. The DNA for the CDR3 is TGCACCAGCAGCCATCGTACGGGGGGGGGTGAAAAACTGTTTTTT.

The gene calls are TRBV25-1 and TRBJ1-1, with a tentative D call TRBD1 (6 bases). Germline V gene data show CDR1 as MGHDK and CDR2 as SYGVNS. The CDR3 runs to 14 residues. Trimming took off 1 base at V and 4 bases at J, with 10 bases between the two ends. DNA for the CDR3: TGTGCCAGCAGTGAATGGGGGGGGCCCACTGAAGCTTTCTTT. The encoded protein is CASSEWGGPTEAFF. Full variable domain (remainder filled in from reference TRBV25-1 and TRBJ1-1): EADIYQTPRYLVIGTGKKITLECSQTMGHDKMYWYQQDPGMELHLIHYSYGVNSTEKGDLSSESTVSRIRTEHFPLTLESARPSHTSQYLCASSEWGGPTEAFFGQGTRLTVV.

The sample holds a few counts of this clone. The rearrangement links TRBV7-2 to TRBJ1-2, with 8 bases matching TRBD1. The germline gives CDR1 SGHTA, CDR2 FQGNSA. CDR3 length equals 18 residues. J gave up 5 bases and V 5 bases, and 19 bases lay outside the gene matches. CDR3 amino acids: CASSVGYSRDRSKYGYTF. Here the CDR3 DNA reads TGTGCCAGCAGCGTAGGATATAGCCGGGACAGGTCCAAGTATGGCTACACCTTC.

The rearrangement links TRBV5-6 to TRBJ1-2; D ambiguous. V was trimmed by 3 bases and J by 13 bases, leaving 19 bases between them. The germline V gene encodes CDR1 SGHDT and CDR2 YYEEEE. This CDR3 is built from 13 residues. CDR3 loop: CASSSGLGASSTF. Written as DNA, the CDR3 is TGTGCCAGCAGCTCCGGCCTGGGAGCCTCTTCCACCTTC.

The rearrangement links TRBV7-3 to TRBJ1-2; 7 nucleotides agree with TRBD1. The CDR3 loop spans 15 amino acids. The V segment lost 4 bases and the J segment 8 bases; nucleotides outside the gene matches: 13. The germline V gene encodes CDR1 SGHTA and CDR2 FQGTGA. The CDR3 reads CASSSGGTGTPGYTF. CDR3 sequence (DNA): TGTGCCAGCAGCTCAGGGGGAACCGGGACACCCGGCTACACCTTC.

The chain joins TRBV28 to TRBJ2-7; D perhaps matches TRBD1 (6 bases). The V and J ends lost 2 bases and 2 bases respectively, with 16 bases between them. CDR3 length: 16 residues. CDR1 MDHEN and CDR2 SYDVKM come from the germline V gene. CDR3 DNA sequence: TGTGCCAGCAGTTTAGGGCCGTTGGGGGCAACCTACGAGCAGTACTTC. Translating gives CASSLGPLGATYEQYF.

V usage is TRBV6-5 and J usage is TRBJ1-5; D perhaps matches TRBD1 (5 bases). CDR3 length equals 15 residues. CDR1 and CDR2 (germline): MNHEY, SVGAGI. Trimming cost V 6 bases and J 3 bases, with 15 bases left between them. The CDR3 here is CASSPDSLINQPQHF. The DNA of the CDR3 is TGTGCCAGCAGCCCCGACAGCTTGATCAATCAGCCCCAGCATTTT.

The gene calls are TRBV4-1 and TRBJ2-7; 11 bases are a match to TRBD1. The CDR3 has 16 residues. V lost 0 bases, J lost 7 bases, and 8 bases stayed unmatched. Germline V gene lookup returns CDR1 MGHRA and CDR2 YSYEKL. The CDR3 loop reads CASSQDPDRGRWEQYF. In DNA form, the CDR3 reads TGCGCCAGCAGCCAAGATCCGGACAGGGGGCGGTGGGAGCAGTACTTC.

The V gene is TRBV29-1, the J gene TRBJ2-7; TRBD2 agrees at 8 bases. CDR1 is SQVTM, CDR2 ANQGSEA, per germline. The CDR3 totals 15 residues. The junction had 18 bases not matched to a gene; V was cut back by 7 bases and J by 7 bases. This CDR3 reads CSALGVPAGVREQYF. CDR3 bases: TGCAGCGCCCTTGGGGTGCCAGCGGGAGTAAGGGAGCAGTACTTC.